These T cell receptor beta chains were read from a single sample in a study of blood T cell repertoires in COVID-19. Repertoires were generated with immunoSEQ multiplex PCR, while TCRdb's copy carries only in-frame clones and drops some. The repertoire has just over 150,000 clones, 85% to 90% of them found once; the top ten carry approximately 6.6%. The source material was PBMCs or T cells enriched from blood (not recorded which). The receptors come from a woman aged 50 to 60 who had recovered from COVID-19. The CDR3 runs from the conserved cysteine through the conserved F or W. D genes are given only for firm matches.

D gene	V gene	CDR3 protein
TRBD2	TRBV29-1	CSVGSTSGATGELFF
NA	TRBV18	CASSPGPTDLEQYF
NA	TRBV27	CASGRRGSTDTQYF
NA	TRBV12-5	CASGSSSYNEQFF
NA	TRBV6-5	CASENLNQPQHF
NA	TRBV5-1	CASSLDTSNEKLFF
TRBD1	TRBV29-1	CSVDREEQFF
NA	TRBV5-4	CASSSGFETQYF
NA	TRBV4-3	CASSPANEKLFF
TRBD2	TRBV7-6	CASSLALGGYEQFF
NA	TRBV5-1	CASSELSQGLSGYTF
TRBD1	TRBV19	CASSPSTGGNTEAFF
TRBD2	TRBV5-1	CASSVGLAGGMFSNEQFF
NA	TRBV19	CASWGSVNTEAFF
NA	TRBV19	CASSTQDNTGELFF
NA	TRBV9	CASSVANGNYEQYF
TRBD1	TRBV3-1/TRBV3-2	CASSPPKGTASGYTF
TRBD1	TRBV30	CAWTRGQGMGYGYTF
NA	TRBV19	CASSIDPDGYTF
NA	TRBV7-2	CASSSNLYGYTF
TRBD1	TRBV9	CASSKDRGIGGYTF
NA	TRBV5-5	CASIPEERILYNEQFF
TRBD1	TRBV9	CASSTYDRAVSGNTIYF
NA	TRBV12-3/TRBV12-4	CASSPHNYEQYF
NA	TRBV27	CASSLPGDGNTEAFF
NA	TRBV18	CASSPRDKFNEKLFF